Presented here are 17 T cell receptor beta chains from one specimen sequenced in a study of neurological immune-mediated disorders. TCRdb re-analysed the 5' RACE reads in MiXCR, keeping a single row per CDR3 protein. Here the sample spans some 66,000 distinct CDR3 sequences, under 5% being singletons. Sequencing used PBMCs. Every receptor here comes from a man aged 30 to 45 with multiple sclerosis.

This clonotype showed up many times. The V and J genes are TRBV5-1 and TRBJ2-3, with D hard to call. V was cut by 5 bases and J by 5 bases, with 12 bases left in between. This CDR3 spans 13 amino acids. Germline V lookup: CDR1 SGHRS, CDR2 YFSETQ. The CDR3 DNA reads as TGCGCCAGCAGAGAGGCAGGTGGAGATACGCAGTATTTT. It specifies CASREAGGDTQYF.

This clonotype was seen a handful of times. This chain links TRBV20-1 with TRBJ1-1; D is perhaps TRBD1 (5 bases). Trimming took off 5 bases at V and 6 bases at J, with 13 bases between the two ends. This CDR3 region has 12 residues. Per germline, CDR1 DFQATT and CDR2 SNEGSKA (reference sequence). The CDR3 sequence is CSAPNQGAEAFF. The CDR3 DNA is TGCAGTGCTCCAAATCAGGGAGCTGAAGCTTTCTTT.

This clonotype was counted many times. CDR3 region: CASSFSSGGMGTQYF. The CDR3 nucleotides are TGTGCCAGCAGCTTTAGTTCCGGGGGGATGGGAACCCAGTACTTC. The J gene is TRBJ2-5, the V gene TRBV7-8, with 7 bases identical to TRBD2. Trimming at V came to 3 bases and at J to 8 bases, leaving 12 bases not matched to a gene. The CDR3 has 15 residues. From germline, CDR1 is SGHVS and CDR2 FQNEAQ.

This clonotype was seen ten or more times. This chain joins TRBV7-3 and TRBJ1-2; 7 nucleotides align to TRBD1. Germline CDR1 and CDR2: SGHTA and FQGTGA. This CDR3 region has 13 residues. J was trimmed by 8 bases and V by 5 bases; bases with no gene match: 8. In DNA, the CDR3 is TGTGCCAGCAGCCCCGGGCCGGGACAGGGCTACACCTTC. This sequence encodes CASSPGPGQGYTF.

This clonotype has a count of ten or more. For the CDR3, the DNA is TGCAGTGGCACGGACAGCCCTAACTATGGCTACACCTTC. Encoded protein: CSGTDSPNYGYTF. This sequence joins TRBV20-1 and TRBJ1-2; possible D gene TRBD1, 6 bases. CDR1 DFQATT and CDR2 SNEGSKA come from the germline V gene (reference sequence). There are 13 residues in the CDR3. V was clipped by 7 bases and J by 0 bases, with 12 bases between them.

This clonotype was seen at least ten times. The chain recombines TRBV3-1 with TRBJ2-3, with no clear D. The CDR3 totals 13 residues. The V end was cut by 3 bases, the J end by 9 bases, with 13 bases between. Germline V gene lookup returns CDR1 LGHDT and CDR2 YNNKEL (reference sequence). The CDR3: CASSQVGSTTQYF. The CDR3 DNA reads TGTGCCAGCAGCCAGGTGGGTTCGACGACGCAGTATTTT.

This clonotype was detected ten times or more. The V call is TRBV5-1, the J call TRBJ2-3; D may be TRBD1 (6 bases). CDR3 length equals 13 residues. In germline, CDR1 is SGHRS, CDR2 YFSETQ. Trimming stripped 3 bases from V and 3 bases from J, with 8 bases between. The CDR3 sequence: CASSWTDTDTQYF. As DNA, the CDR3 is TGCGCCAGCAGCTGGACAGATACAGATACGCAGTATTTT.

This clonotype was detected many times. The gene calls are TRBV18 and TRBJ1-1; D not certain. V lost 3 bases, J lost 5 bases, and 7 bases lay in between. CDR1 KGHSH and CDR2 LQKENI come from the germline V gene. The CDR3 sequence is 12 residues long. The DNA of the CDR3 is TGTGCCAGCTCACCCGTGGAAACTGAAGCTTTCTTT. Protein: CASSPVETEAFF.

This clonotype was recorded many times. The chain uses TRBV6-2 or TRBV6-3 and TRBJ1-1, with D unresolved. V shed 7 bases and J shed 0 bases, with 18 bases lying between them. CDR1 and CDR2 from the germline V gene are MNHEY and SVGEGT. The CDR3 is 16 residues long. Here the CDR3 DNA reads TGTGCCAGCACCCGAAGGAGAGGAGCCTTGAACACTGAAGCTTTCTTT. Protein sequence: CASTRRRGALNTEAFF.

This clonotype was seen once. This chain links TRBV20-1 with TRBJ2-1; D not resolved. The V and J ends lost 6 bases and 7 bases respectively, with 16 bases between them. Germline V lookup: CDR1 DFQATT, CDR2 SNEGSKA (reference sequence). The CDR3 spans 13 residues. CDR3 in amino acids: CSAPRVPTNEQFF. CDR3 DNA sequence: TGCAGTGCGCCGAGAGTACCGACGAATGAGCAGTTCTTC.

In its sample, this clonotype was seen many times. The chain has TRBV20-1 and TRBJ1-2, with TRBD1 matching over 9 bases. The CDR3 totals 12 residues. Germline values: CDR1 DFQATT, CDR2 SNEGSKA (reference sequence). Unmatched junction bases numbered 2, after V lost 3 bases and J lost 6 bases. Here the CDR3 reads CSARDRGDGYTF. In nucleotides, the CDR3 is TGCAGTGCTAGGGACAGGGGAGATGGCTACACCTTC.

In this sample, this clonotype is medium-sized (0.01 to 0.1%). The chain couples TRBV9 to TRBJ2-6; D may be TRBD1 (6 bases). V lost 4 bases to trimming and J lost 2 bases, with 16 bases between them. Germline V gene lookup returns CDR1 SGDLS and CDR2 YYNGEE. The CDR3 is 17 residues long. In DNA form, the CDR3 reads TGTGCCAGCAGCACGTCCCCAGGGGCCCCTGGGGCCAACGTCCTGACTTTC. Translation: CASSTSPGAPGANVLTF.

This clonotype was observed a handful of times. Sequence at one end of the junction differs from germline and may be a read error. This chain joins TRBV29-1 and TRBJ1-5, with D uncertain. The CDR3 spans 12 residues. CDR1 and CDR2 from the germline V gene are SQVTM and ANQGSEA. The CDR3 protein is CSVGVSNQPQNF. DNA for the CDR3: TGCAGCGTTGGGGTTAGCAATCAGCCCCAGAATTTT.

This clonotype was found many times. The chain carries TRBV20-1 and TRBJ1-2; no reliable D call. V lost 0 bases to trimming and J lost 1 base, with 15 bases between them. This CDR3 is built from 16 residues. Germline CDR1 DFQATT, CDR2 SNEGSKA (reference sequence). The CDR3, as DNA: TGCAGTGCTAGAGATGCTGAGGGAATATTTAACTATGGCTACACCTTC. Its translation is CSARDAEGIFNYGYTF.

This clonotype was counted many times. The chain couples TRBV5-1 to TRBJ1-2, with D possibly TRBD1 on 5 matching bases. CDR3 length equals 15 residues. V lost 2 bases to trimming and J lost 2 bases, with 13 bases between them. Germline CDR1 SGHRS, CDR2 YFSETQ. The DNA of the CDR3 is TGCGCCAGCAGCTTATCCCCGGCAGGGAACTATGGCTACACCTTC. The encoded protein is CASSLSPAGNYGYTF. Drawing the rest from reference TRBV5-1 and TRBJ1-2, the complete variable domain is KAGVTQTPRYLIKTRGQQVTLSCSPISGHRSVSWYQQTPGQGLQFLFEYFSETQRNKGNFPGRFSGRQFSNSRSEMNVSTLELGDSALYLCASSLSPAGNYGYTFGSGTRLTVV.

This clonotype was detected ten times or more. CDR3 nucleotides: TGTGCCAGCAGTTACAGGGACGGCACTGAAGCTTTCTTT. Translation: CASSYRDGTEAFF. The rearrangement uses TRBV27 and TRBJ1-1; TRBD1 might be the D (6 bases). CDR1 and CDR2 (germline): MNHEY, SMNVEV (reference sequence). V was trimmed by 4 bases and J by 4 bases, leaving 10 bases between them. The CDR3 extends over 13 amino acids.

This clonotype was observed at least ten times. The chain is built from TRBV4-1 and TRBJ2-2; D might be TRBD1 (5 bases). V lost 4 bases to trimming and J lost 0 bases, with 12 bases between them. The length of the CDR3 is 16 residues. Germline-derived CDR1 and CDR2 are MGHRA and YSYEKL. The CDR3 loop is CASSRPGQTNTGELFF. DNA of the CDR3: TGCGCCAGCAGCCGTCCTGGACAAACGAACACCGGGGAGCTGTTTTTT.